One and the same sample provided the 8 T cell receptor beta chains below, sequenced in a study of blood T cell repertoires in COVID-19. The method was immunoSEQ multiplex PCR; TCRdb's version includes in-frame clones alone and lacks a portion of them. The sample consists of around 250,000 clones, around 86% of them appearing once. The sequencing input was PBMCs or T cells enriched from blood (not recorded which). The receptors shown here come from a woman between 50 and 59 years old who had recovered from COVID-19.

The V call is TRBV7-9, the J call TRBJ2-7; 8 bases line up with TRBD1. The CDR3 loop spans 13 amino acids. Germline CDR1 is SEHNR and CDR2 is FQNEAQ (reference sequence). The ends lost 5 bases at V and 8 bases at J; junction bases unmatched: 8. The DNA of the CDR3 is TGTGCCAGCAGCCCCCAGACAGGGGTTCAGCAGTACTTC. Translated, it gives CASSPQTGVQQYF.

This chain links TRBV27 with TRBJ1-4; 9 bases agree with TRBD1. Germline V gives CDR1 MNHEY, CDR2 SMNVEV (reference sequence). J was trimmed by 5 bases and V by 5 bases; bases with no gene match: 9. CDR3 length equals 16 residues. This CDR3 reads CASSPSQGARNEKLFF. CDR3 coding DNA: TGTGCCAGCAGTCCCTCACAGGGGGCTCGAAATGAAAAACTGTTTTTT.

This clone has a single count. V is TRBV27 and J is TRBJ2-7; D gene uncertain. V lost 3 bases to trimming and J lost 6 bases, with 9 bases between them. This CDR3 spans 12 amino acids. Germline V gives CDR1 MNHEY, CDR2 SMNVEV (reference sequence). The DNA of the CDR3 is TGTGCCAGCAGTTTCTTCGGTGGCGAGCAGTACTTC. Its translation is CASSFFGGEQYF.

This clone occurred once. The chain joins TRBV7-3 to TRBJ2-7; 7 bases are a match to TRBD2. Germline CDR1 reads SGHTA; CDR2 reads FQGTGA. The J segment lost 1 base and the V segment lost 5 bases, leaving 5 bases of the junction unmatched. The CDR3 loop spans 14 amino acids. This chain's CDR3 is CASSPNSGSYEQYF. CDR3 coding DNA: TGTGCCAGCAGCCCCAATAGCGGGTCCTACGAGCAGTACTTC. The full variable domain, in which reference TRBV7-3 and TRBJ2-7 provide the parts outside the CDR3, is GAGVSQTPSNKVTEKGKYVELRCDPISGHTALYWYRQSLGQGPEFLIYFQGTGAADDSGLPNDRFFAVRPEGSVSTLKIQRTERGDSAVYLCASSPNSGSYEQYFGPGTRLTVT.

This chain links TRBV5-1 with TRBJ2-6; 7 nucleotides align to TRBD1. The CDR3 consists of 17 residues. Looked up from germline, CDR1 is SGHRS and CDR2 is YFSETQ. V lost 6 bases, J lost 0 bases, and 9 bases stayed unmatched. CDR3 sequence (DNA): TGCGCCAGCACCCGGACAGGACCCCTCTCTGGGGCCAACGTCCTGACTTTC. This codes for CASTRTGPLSGANVLTF.

As concerns this clone: This same CDR3 is encoded by further DNA sequences in the sample. The chain recombines TRBV5-5 with TRBJ2-3; D may be TRBD2 (7 bases). The CDR3 sequence is 15 residues long. Germline V gene lookup returns CDR1 SGHKS and CDR2 YYEKEE (reference sequence). The V gene lost 2 bases and the J gene lost 2 bases, with 12 bases spanning the gap. CDR3 sequence (DNA): TGTGCCAGCAGCTTACGCGGGGGCTTCACAGATACGCAGTATTTT. Protein product: CASSLRGGFTDTQYF.

This clone was detected once. This rearrangement joins TRBV5-8 to TRBJ1-3; D perhaps matches TRBD1 (6 bases). V lost 1 base and J 2 bases, leaving 10 bases between the germline ends. The CDR3 has 15 residues. From germline, CDR1 is SGHTS and CDR2 YDEGEE. In nucleotides, the CDR3 is TGTGCCAGCAGCTTGCGGGGGGCCCCTGGAAACACCATATATTTT. It translates to CASSLRGAPGNTIYF.

This sequence joins TRBV30 and TRBJ2-2; the D gene is possibly TRBD1 (6 bases). The CDR3 covers 13 residues. Trimming left V 1 base short and J 4 bases short, with 7 bases between. The germline CDR1 and CDR2 sequences are GTSNPN and SVGIG (reference sequence). The CDR3 region has the DNA TGTGCCTGGAGTGGACAGGTCACCGGGGAGCTGTTTTTT. Its protein product is CAWSGQVTGELFF.